The subject of this entry is one TCR beta chain. Its antigen is not known. CDR1 is MDHEN, CDR2 SYDVKM, per germline. The CDR3 is 14 residues long. V dropped 5 bases and J dropped 2 bases, with 12 bases sitting between them. MiXCR, applied by TCRdb to the 5' RACE reads, yields one record per CDR3 protein. There are about 260,000 distinct CDR3 sequences in the sample; around 20% occur only once, and roughly 8.3% lies in the top ten. The data originate from a study of CD8 T cells in ankylosing spondylitis. Study results and caveats: The clones that were linked to disease were reported to be significantly enriched in matched synovial fluid samples from ankylosing spondylitis patients. What appeared characteristic of ankylosing spondylitis blood was a TCR beta motif of several highly homologous variants.

The rearrangement uses TRBV28 and TRBJ2-5, with D unresolved. This receptor was taken from a male donor with ankylosing spondylitis or in good health (not recorded which). The sample was blood, either unsorted or a sorted T cell fraction (not recorded which). The CDR3 protein is CASSGTWGQETQYF. CDR3 nucleotides: TGTGCCAGCAGTGGTACATGGGGACAAGAGACCCAGTACTTC.